Listed below are T cell receptor beta chains from one sample, sequenced in a study of response to subunit inactivated influenza vaccine. Each CDR3 protein is one row after TCRdb ran MiXCR on the RT-PCR reads. The table has some 480,000 distinct CDR3 sequences, roughly 9.7% seen once. Here the sequenced sample was PBMCs from blood, taken about 40 days after vaccination. These receptors all stem from a man in his fifties or sixties who received an inactivated influenza vaccine. The CDR3 runs from the conserved cysteine through the conserved F or W. Fields, in order: CDR3 protein, CDR3 DNA, D gene, clone size, J gene, V gene. D genes are given only for firm matches. Clone size appears in some rows only: once, few, many, or a class for an expanded clone.

CSVGGTGVGKNIQYF | TGCAGCGTTGGGGGGACAGGGGTGGGCAAAAACATTCAGTACTTC | TRBD1 | many | TRBJ2-4 | TRBV29-1
CASSSPGRRTEAFF | TGTGCCAGCAGTTCTCCGGGCCGACGAACTGAAGCTTTCTTT | NA | few | TRBJ1-1 | TRBV12-3/TRBV12-4
CASSLSGMNQPQHF | TGTGCCAGCAGCTTAAGTGGGATGAATCAGCCCCAGCATTTT | NA | NA | TRBJ1-5 | TRBV7-9
CASSLGTGISYGYTF | TGTGCCAGCAGTTTAGGGACAGGGATATCCTATGGCTACACCTTC | TRBD1 | many | TRBJ1-2 | TRBV12-3/TRBV12-4
CASSLESSVYGYTF | TGTGCCAGCAGTTTAGAGAGCAGCGTATATGGCTACACCTTC | NA | few | TRBJ1-2 | TRBV12-3/TRBV12-4
CASSQARRQTLTDTQYF | TGCGCCAGCAGCCAAGCCCGAAGGCAGACCCTCACAGATACGCAGTATTTT | NA | NA | TRBJ2-3 | TRBV4-3
CASSLITGTRNEQYF | TGCGCCAGCAGCCTGATTACCGGGACACGTAACGAGCAGTACTTC | NA | NA | TRBJ2-7 | TRBV5-1
CASSPTPVTGTETQYF | TGTGCCAGCTCACCAACACCGGTAACAGGGACCGAGACCCAGTACTTC | NA | few | TRBJ2-5 | TRBV18
CSARGDRANYGYTF | TGCAGTGCTAGAGGGGACAGAGCTAACTATGGCTACACCTTC | TRBD1 | many | TRBJ1-2 | TRBV20-1
CASSTAGTGIDEQYF | TGCGCCAGCAGCACCGCCGGGACAGGGATCGACGAGCAGTACTTC | TRBD1 | NA | TRBJ2-7 | TRBV5-1
CASSLAGGPGELFF | TGTGCCAGCAGCTTGGCGGGAGGGCCCGGGGAGCTGTTTTTT | TRBD2 | NA | TRBJ2-2 | TRBV7-6
CATLNTGELFF | TGTGCCACCTTGAACACCGGGGAGCTGTTTTTT | NA | many | TRBJ2-2 | TRBV27
CASRRDGASSYEQYF | TGCGCCAGCAGACGGGACGGCGCAAGCTCCTACGAGCAGTACTTC | NA | NA | TRBJ2-7 | TRBV5-1
CASSSGYNNQPQHF | TGTGCCAGCAGTTCAGGATACAACAATCAGCCCCAGCATTTT | NA | many | TRBJ1-5 | TRBV6-5
CASSLAYTSYEQYF | TGCGCCAGCAGCTTGGCTTACACTTCCTACGAGCAGTACTTC | NA | many | TRBJ2-7 | TRBV5-1
CASSEYKGIEQYF | TGTGCCAGCAGTGAATACAAGGGGATCGAGCAGTACTTC | NA | NA | TRBJ2-7 | TRBV2
CASTRRGTASYGYTF | TGTGCCAGCACCCGGCGGGGGACAGCGTCCTATGGCTACACCTTC | TRBD1 | NA | TRBJ1-2 | TRBV5-5
CASSESGRGYNEQFF | TGTGCCAGCAGTGAGTCGGGCAGGGGCTACAATGAGCAGTTCTTC | NA | NA | TRBJ2-1 | TRBV28
CSASTSGGALEQFF | TGCAGTGCTAGCACTAGCGGGGGGGCCCTTGAGCAGTTCTTC | TRBD2 | NA | TRBJ2-1 | TRBV20-1
CASRTQGDNSPLHF | TGTGCCAGCAGGACACAGGGGGATAATTCACCCCTCCACTTT | TRBD1 | NA | TRBJ1-6 | TRBV7-9
CASSSGTGGSSYNSPLHF | TGCGCCAGCAGCTCCGGGACAGGGGGAAGCTCCTATAATTCACCCCTCCACTTT | TRBD1 | NA | TRBJ1-6 | TRBV5-1
CSARVEQGAGNSPLHF | TGCAGTGCTAGAGTGGAGCAGGGGGCGGGTAATTCACCCCTCCACTTT | TRBD1 | few | TRBJ1-6 | TRBV20-1
CSARRQGLTGELFF | TGCAGTGCCCGGCGACAGGGCTTGACCGGGGAGCTGTTTTTT | TRBD1 | NA | TRBJ2-2 | TRBV20-1
CASRIVGGAPHEQYF | TGCGCCAGCAGGATAGTAGGGGGCGCGCCCCACGAGCAGTACTTC | TRBD1 | few | TRBJ2-7 | TRBV5-1
CSVERGENNEQFF | TGCAGCGTTGAGCGGGGGGAAAATAATGAGCAGTTCTTC | TRBD2 | few | TRBJ2-1 | TRBV29-1
CASSDYGVGQNSDTQYF | TGTGCCAGCAGTGACTACGGGGTGGGGCAGAACTCAGATACGCAGTATTTT | NA | NA | TRBJ2-3 | TRBV27
CASRPRAGYGAKNIQYF | TGTGCCAGCAGACCTAGAGCGGGGTACGGGGCCAAAAACATTCAGTACTTC | TRBD2 | few | TRBJ2-4 | TRBV28
CASSLFIGAGELFF | TGTGCCAGCAGTTTATTTATCGGAGCGGGGGAGCTGTTTTTT | NA | few | TRBJ2-2 | TRBV12-3/TRBV12-4
CASSLDVGRGTEAFF | TGCGCCAGCAGCTTGGATGTGGGGCGGGGGACTGAAGCTTTCTTT | NA | few | TRBJ1-1 | TRBV5-1
CSATGRAYGYTF | TGCAGTGCTACCGGACGGGCCTATGGCTACACCTTC | NA | NA | TRBJ1-2 | TRBV20-1